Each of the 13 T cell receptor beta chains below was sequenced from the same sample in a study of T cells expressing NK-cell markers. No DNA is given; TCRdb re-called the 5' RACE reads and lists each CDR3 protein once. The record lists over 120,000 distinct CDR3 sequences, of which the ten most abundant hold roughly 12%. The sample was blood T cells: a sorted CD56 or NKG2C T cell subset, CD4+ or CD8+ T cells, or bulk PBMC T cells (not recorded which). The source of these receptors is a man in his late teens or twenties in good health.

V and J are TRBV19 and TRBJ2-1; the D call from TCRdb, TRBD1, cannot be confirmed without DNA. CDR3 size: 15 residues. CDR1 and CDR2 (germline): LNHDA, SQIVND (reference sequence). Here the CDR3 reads CASSIDFSGFDEQFF.

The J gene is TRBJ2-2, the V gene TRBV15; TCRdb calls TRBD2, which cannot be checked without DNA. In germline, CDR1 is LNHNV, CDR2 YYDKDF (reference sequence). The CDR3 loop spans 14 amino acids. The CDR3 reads CATSPGTSPGELFF.

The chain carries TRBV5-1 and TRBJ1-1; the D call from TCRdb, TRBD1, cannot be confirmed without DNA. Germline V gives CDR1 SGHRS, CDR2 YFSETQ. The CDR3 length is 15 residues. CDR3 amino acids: CASSLGGQGASEAFF.

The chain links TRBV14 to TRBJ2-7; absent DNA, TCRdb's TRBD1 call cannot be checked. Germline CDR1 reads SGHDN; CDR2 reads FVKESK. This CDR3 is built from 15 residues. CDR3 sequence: CASSHRDTRRYEQYF. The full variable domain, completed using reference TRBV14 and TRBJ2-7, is EAGVTQFPSHSVIEKGQTVTLRCDPISGHDNLYWYRRVMGKEIKFLLHFVKESKQDESGMPNNRFLAERTGGTYSTLKVQPAELEDSGVYFCASSHRDTRRYEQYFGPGTRLTVT.

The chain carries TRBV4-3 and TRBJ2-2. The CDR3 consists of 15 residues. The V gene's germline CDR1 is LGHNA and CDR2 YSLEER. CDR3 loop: CASSQVVVDTGELFF.

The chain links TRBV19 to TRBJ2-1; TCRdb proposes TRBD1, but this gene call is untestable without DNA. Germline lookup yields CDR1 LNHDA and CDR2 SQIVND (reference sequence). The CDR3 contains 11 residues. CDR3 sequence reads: CASSTPRGQFF.

The CDR3 loop is CASSWYRTGTQYF. The chain is built from TRBV27 and TRBJ2-3. Germline V gene sequence: CDR1 MNHEY, CDR2 SMNVEV (reference sequence). This CDR3 has 13 amino acids.

The CDR3 loop is CASSFTQGNEQYF. The chain links TRBV7-9 to TRBJ2-7. The length of the CDR3 is 13 residues. In germline, CDR1 is SEHNR, CDR2 FQNEAQ (reference sequence). Full variable domain (outside the CDR3, taken from reference TRBV7-9 and TRBJ2-7): DTGVSQNPRHKITKRGQNVTFRCDPISEHNRLYWYRQTLGQGPEFLTYFQNEAQLEKSRLLSDRFSAERPKGSFSTLEIQRTEQGDSAMYLCASSFTQGNEQYFGPGTRLTVT.

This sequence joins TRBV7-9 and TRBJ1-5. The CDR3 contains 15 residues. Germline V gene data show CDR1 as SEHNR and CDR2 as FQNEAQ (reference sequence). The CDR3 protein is CASSTGTQGNQPQHF.

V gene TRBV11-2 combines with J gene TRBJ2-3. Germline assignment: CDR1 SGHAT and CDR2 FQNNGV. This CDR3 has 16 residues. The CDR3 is CASSLVNTTSTDTQYF. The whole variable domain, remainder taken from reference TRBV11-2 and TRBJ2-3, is EAGVAQSPRYKIIEKRQSVAFWCNPISGHATLYWYQQILGQGPKLLIQFQNNGVVDDSQLPKDRFSAERLKGVDSTLKIQPAKLEDSAVYLCASSLVNTTSTDTQYFGPGTRLTVL.

The CDR3 region is CASSSLEGTDTQYF. The V and J genes are TRBV7-9 and TRBJ2-3; TCRdb returns TRBD1, unconfirmable since there is no DNA. The CDR3 runs to 14 residues. The germline CDR1 and CDR2 sequences are SEHNR and FQNEAQ (reference sequence).

The CDR3 sequence: CASSTTLAGAPDEQFF. The chain has TRBV7-9 and TRBJ2-1; the TCRdb call, TRBD2, lacks DNA for checking. The CDR3 covers 16 residues. Per germline, CDR1 SEHNR and CDR2 FQNEAQ (reference sequence).

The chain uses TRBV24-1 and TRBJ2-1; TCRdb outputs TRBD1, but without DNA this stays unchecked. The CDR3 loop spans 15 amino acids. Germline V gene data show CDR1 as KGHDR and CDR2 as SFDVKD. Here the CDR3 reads CATSHLEIGHDEQFF.